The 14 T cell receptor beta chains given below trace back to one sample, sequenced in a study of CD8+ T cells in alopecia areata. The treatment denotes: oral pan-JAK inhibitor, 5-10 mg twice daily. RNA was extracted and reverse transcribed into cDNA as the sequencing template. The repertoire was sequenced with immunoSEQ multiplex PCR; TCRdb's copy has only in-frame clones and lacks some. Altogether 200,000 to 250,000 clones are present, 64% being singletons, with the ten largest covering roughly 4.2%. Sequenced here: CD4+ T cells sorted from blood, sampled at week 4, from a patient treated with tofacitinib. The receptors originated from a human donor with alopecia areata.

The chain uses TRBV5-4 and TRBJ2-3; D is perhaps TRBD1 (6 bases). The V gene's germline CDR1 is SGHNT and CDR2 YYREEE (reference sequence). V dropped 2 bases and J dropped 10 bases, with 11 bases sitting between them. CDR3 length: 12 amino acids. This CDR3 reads CASSFFEGAQYF. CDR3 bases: TGTGCCAGCAGCTTTTTTGAGGGGGCGCAGTATTTT.

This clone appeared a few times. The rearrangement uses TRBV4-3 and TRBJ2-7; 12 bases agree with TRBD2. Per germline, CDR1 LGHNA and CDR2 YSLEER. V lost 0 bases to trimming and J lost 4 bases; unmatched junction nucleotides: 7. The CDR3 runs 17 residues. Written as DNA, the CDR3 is TGCGCCAGCAGCCAAGATTGGCTAGCGGGGGGGCGATACGAGCAGTACTTC. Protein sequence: CASSQDWLAGGRYEQYF.

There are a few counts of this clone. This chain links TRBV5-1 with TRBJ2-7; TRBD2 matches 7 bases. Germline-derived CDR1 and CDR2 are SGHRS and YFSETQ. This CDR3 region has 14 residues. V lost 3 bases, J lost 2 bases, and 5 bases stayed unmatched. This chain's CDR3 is CASSSMGTTYEQYF. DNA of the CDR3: TGCGCCAGCAGCTCCATGGGGACTACCTACGAGCAGTACTTC.

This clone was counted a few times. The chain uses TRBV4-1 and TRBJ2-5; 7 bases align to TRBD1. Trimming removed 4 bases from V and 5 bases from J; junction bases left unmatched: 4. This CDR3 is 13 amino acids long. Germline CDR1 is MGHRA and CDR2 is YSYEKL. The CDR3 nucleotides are TGCGCCAGCAGCCGTAGACAGGGTGAGACCCAGTACTTC. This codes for CASSRRQGETQYF.

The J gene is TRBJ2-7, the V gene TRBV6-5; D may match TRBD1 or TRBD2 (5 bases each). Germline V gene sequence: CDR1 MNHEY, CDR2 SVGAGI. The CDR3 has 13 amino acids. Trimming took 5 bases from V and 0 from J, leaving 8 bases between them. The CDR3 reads CASSGTASYEQYF. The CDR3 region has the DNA TGTGCCAGCAGTGGGACGGCCTCCTACGAGCAGTACTTC.

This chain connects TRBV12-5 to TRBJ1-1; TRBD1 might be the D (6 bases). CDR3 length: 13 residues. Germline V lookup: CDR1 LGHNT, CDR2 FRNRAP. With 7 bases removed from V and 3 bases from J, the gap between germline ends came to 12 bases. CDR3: CASERDTYTEAFF. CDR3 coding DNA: TGTGCTAGTGAACGGGACACCTACACTGAAGCTTTCTTT.

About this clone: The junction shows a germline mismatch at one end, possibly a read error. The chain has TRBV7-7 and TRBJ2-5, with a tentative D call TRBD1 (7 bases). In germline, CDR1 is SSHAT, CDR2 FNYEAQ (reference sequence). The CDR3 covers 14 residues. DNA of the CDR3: TGTGCTAGCAGCTTAGGAGGGACAGCGGAGACCCAGTACTTC. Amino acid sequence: CASSLGGTAETQYF.

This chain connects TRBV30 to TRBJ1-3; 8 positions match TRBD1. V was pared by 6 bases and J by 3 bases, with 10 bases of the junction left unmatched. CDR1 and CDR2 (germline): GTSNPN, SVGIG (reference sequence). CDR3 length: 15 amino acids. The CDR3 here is CACVPGGAGGNTIYF. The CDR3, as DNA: TGTGCCTGTGTGCCAGGGGGCGCAGGTGGAAACACCATATATTTT.

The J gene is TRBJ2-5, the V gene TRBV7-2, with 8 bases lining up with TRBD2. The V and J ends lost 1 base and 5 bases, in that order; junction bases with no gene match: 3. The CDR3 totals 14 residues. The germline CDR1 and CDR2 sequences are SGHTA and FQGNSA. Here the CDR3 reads CASSLGRLAETQYF. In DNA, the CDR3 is TGTGCCAGCAGCTTAGGGAGACTAGCGGAGACCCAGTACTTC.

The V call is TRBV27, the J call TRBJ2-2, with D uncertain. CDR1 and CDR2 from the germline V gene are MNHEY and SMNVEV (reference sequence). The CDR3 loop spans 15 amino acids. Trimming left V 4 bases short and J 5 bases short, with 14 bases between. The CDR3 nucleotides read TGTGCCAGCAGTTGGTCCACGGGTTGGACCGGGGAGCTGTTTTTT. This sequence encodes CASSWSTGWTGELFF.

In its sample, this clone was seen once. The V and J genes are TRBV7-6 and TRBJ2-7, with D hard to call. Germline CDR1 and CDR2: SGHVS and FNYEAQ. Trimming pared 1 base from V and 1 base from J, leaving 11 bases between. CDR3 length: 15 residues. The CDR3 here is CASSLDSNPSYEQYF. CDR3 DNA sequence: TGTGCCAGCAGCTTAGATTCCAATCCTTCCTACGAGCAGTACTTC.

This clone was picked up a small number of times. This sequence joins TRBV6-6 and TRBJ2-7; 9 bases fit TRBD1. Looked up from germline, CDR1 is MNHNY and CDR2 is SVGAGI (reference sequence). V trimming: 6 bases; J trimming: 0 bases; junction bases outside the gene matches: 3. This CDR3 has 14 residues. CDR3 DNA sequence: TGTGCCAGCAGGGAGACAGGGGGCTCCTACGAGCAGTACTTC. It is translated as CASRETGGSYEQYF.

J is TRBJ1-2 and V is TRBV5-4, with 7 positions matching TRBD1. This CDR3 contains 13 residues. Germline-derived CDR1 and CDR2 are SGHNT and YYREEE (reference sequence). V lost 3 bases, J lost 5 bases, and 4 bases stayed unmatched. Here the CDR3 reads CASSSGGGYGYTF. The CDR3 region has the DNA TGTGCCAGCAGCTCAGGGGGAGGGTATGGCTACACCTTC.

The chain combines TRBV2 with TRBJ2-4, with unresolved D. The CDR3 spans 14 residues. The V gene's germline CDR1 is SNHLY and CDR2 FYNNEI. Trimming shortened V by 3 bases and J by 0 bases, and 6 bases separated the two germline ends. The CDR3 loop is CASSETEAKNIQYF. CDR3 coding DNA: TGTGCCAGCAGTGAGACTGAAGCCAAAAACATTCAGTACTTC.